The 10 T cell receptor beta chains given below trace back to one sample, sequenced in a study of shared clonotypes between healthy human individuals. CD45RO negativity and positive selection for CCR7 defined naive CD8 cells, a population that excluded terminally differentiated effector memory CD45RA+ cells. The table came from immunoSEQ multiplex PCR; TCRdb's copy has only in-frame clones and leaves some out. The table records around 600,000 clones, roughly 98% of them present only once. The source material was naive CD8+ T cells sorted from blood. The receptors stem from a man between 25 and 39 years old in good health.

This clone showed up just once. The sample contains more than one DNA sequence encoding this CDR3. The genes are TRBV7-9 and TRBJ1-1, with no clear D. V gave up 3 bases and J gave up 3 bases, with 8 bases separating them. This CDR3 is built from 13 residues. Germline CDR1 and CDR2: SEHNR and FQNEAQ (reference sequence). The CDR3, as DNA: TGTGCCAGCAGCTTGGCGGGCCACACTGAAGCTTTCTTT. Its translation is CASSLAGHTEAFF.

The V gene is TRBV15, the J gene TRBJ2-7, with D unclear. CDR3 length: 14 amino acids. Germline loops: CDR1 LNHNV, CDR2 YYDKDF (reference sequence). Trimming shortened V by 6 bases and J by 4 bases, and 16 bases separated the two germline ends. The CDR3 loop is CATREGLGEYEQYF. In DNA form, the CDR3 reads TGTGCCACCAGAGAAGGTCTTGGCGAGTACGAGCAGTACTTC.

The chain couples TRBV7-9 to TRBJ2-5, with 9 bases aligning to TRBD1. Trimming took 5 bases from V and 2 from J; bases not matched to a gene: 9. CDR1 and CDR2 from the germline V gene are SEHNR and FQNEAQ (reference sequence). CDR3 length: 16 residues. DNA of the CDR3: TGTGCCAGCAGCCCGCCCCTCGGACAGGGGCAAGAGACCCAGTACTTC. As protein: CASSPPLGQGQETQYF.

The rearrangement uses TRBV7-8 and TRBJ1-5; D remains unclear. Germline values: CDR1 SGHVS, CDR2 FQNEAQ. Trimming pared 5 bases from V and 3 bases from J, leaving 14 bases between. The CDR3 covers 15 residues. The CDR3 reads CASSETRRSNQPQHF. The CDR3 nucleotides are TGTGCCAGCAGCGAAACAAGGCGATCCAATCAGCCCCAGCATTTT.

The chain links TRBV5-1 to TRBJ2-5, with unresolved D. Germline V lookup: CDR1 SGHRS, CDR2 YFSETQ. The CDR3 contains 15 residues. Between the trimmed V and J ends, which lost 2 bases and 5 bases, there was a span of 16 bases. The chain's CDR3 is CASSFSRQAWETQYF. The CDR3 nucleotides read TGCGCCAGCAGCTTCTCTAGGCAGGCTTGGGAGACCCAGTACTTC. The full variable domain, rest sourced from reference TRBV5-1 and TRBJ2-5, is KAGVTQTPRYLIKTRGQQVTLSCSPISGHRSVSWYQQTPGQGLQFLFEYFSETQRNKGNFPGRFSGRQFSNSRSEMNVSTLELGDSALYLCASSFSRQAWETQYFGPGTRLLVL.

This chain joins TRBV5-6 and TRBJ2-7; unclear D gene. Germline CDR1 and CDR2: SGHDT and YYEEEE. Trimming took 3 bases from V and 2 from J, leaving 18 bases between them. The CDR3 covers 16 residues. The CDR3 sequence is CASSSKNTEPAYEQYF. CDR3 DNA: TGTGCCAGCAGCTCCAAGAATACGGAGCCGGCCTACGAGCAGTACTTC.

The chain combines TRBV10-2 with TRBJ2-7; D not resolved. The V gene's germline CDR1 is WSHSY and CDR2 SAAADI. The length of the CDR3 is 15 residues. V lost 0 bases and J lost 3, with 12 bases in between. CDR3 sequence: CASSESQGNLYEQYF. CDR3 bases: TGCGCCAGCAGTGAGTCTCAAGGGAACCTCTACGAGCAGTACTTC.

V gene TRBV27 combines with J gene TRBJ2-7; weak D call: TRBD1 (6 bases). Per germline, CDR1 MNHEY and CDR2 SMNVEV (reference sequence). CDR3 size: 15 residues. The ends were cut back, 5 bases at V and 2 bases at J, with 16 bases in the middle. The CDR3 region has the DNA TGTGCCAGCAGTACCTCGTACAGGGAAGCCTACGAGCAGTACTTC. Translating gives CASSTSYREAYEQYF.

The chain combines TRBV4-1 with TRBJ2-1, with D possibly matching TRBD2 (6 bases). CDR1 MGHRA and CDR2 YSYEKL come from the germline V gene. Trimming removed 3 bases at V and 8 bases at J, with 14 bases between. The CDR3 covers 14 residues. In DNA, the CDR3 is TGCGCCAGCAGCCAGGTCGGGAGTCTGGATGAGCAGTTCTTC. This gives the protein CASSQVGSLDEQFF.

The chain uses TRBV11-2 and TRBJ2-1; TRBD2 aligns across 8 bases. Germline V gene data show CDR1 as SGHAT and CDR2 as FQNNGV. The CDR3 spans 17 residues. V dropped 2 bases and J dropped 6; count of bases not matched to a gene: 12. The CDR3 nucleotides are TGTGCCAGCAGCTTAAGGGACGGGAGGGCCGTTTTCAATGAGCAGTTCTTC. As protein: CASSLRDGRAVFNEQFF.